A single sample is the source of the 5 T cell receptor beta chains below, sequenced in a study of T cells in Graves' hyperthyroidism and ophthalmopathy (dated by TCRdb to the late 2010s). Preparation of the library involved multiplex PCR. Sequencing was carried out with an Illumina HiSeq 2000. TCR beta CDR3 regions were amplified from RNA transcripts. For the first round of RT-PCR on the TCR CDR3, the HTBI primer set was used together with the Qiagen OneStep RT-PCR kit. TCRdb reanalyzed the raw reads on its own, using fastp at Q25 for trimming and MiXCR for clone calling, and kept in-frame beta chains. Every CDR3 protein is listed once, alongside the most common genes and DNA of its rows. This sample holds about 570,000 distinct CDR3 sequences; about 43% were observed only once. Around 17% of the sample lies in the top ten. Sequenced material: peripheral blood or thyroid tissue (not recorded which). All receptors come from an adult woman with Graves' disease, either hyperthyroidism or ophthalmopathy (not recorded which).

Remarks on this clonotype: Since a much larger clone is just one base distant, this may be a read error. The chain couples TRBV4-2 to TRBJ2-7; TRBD1 or TRBD2 may be the D gene (6 bases each). Trimming took off 5 bases at V and 7 bases at J, with 15 bases between the two ends. Germline loops: CDR1 LGHNA, CDR2 YNFKEQ. There are 13 residues in the CDR3. The CDR3 DNA reads TGTGCCAGCAGCACGGAGGGGGGCTGGGAGCAGTACTTC. Amino acid sequence: CASSTEGGWEQYF.

The table lists this clonotype with many counts. The V call is TRBV11-2, the J call TRBJ2-5, with D tentatively TRBD1 (6 bases). V was cut by 2 bases and J by 1 base, with 11 bases left in between. CDR1 SGHAT and CDR2 FQNNGV come from the germline V gene. The CDR3 length is 15 residues. CDR3 in amino acids: CASSLTSGVQETQYF. The CDR3 DNA follows: TGTGCCAGCAGCTTAACCTCAGGGGTCCAAGAGACCCAGTACTTC.

This clonotype was seen more than once but under ten times. The genes are TRBV15 and TRBJ2-7; the D gene is possibly TRBD1 (5 bases). Germline CDR1 reads LNHNV; CDR2 reads YYDKDF (reference sequence). This CDR3 is built from 13 residues. V gave up 0 bases and J gave up 6 bases, with 9 bases separating them. This CDR3 is CATSRDRQFEQYF. The DNA of the CDR3 is TGTGCCACCAGCAGAGACCGACAGTTCGAGCAGTACTTC.

This chain links TRBV2 with TRBJ2-3; 7 bases align to TRBD1. Looked up from germline, CDR1 is SNHLY and CDR2 is FYNNEI. V dropped 5 bases and J dropped 4; count of bases not matched to a gene: 0. The CDR3 is 12 residues long. As DNA, the CDR3 is TGTGCCAGCAGTACAGGGGCAGATACGCAGTATTTT. It yields the protein CASSTGADTQYF.

The chain joins TRBV5-1 to TRBJ2-3, with 9 bases identical to TRBD1. The CDR3 is 14 amino acids. V lost 4 bases, J lost 4 bases, and 4 bases stayed unmatched. Germline V gives CDR1 SGHRS, CDR2 YFSETQ. CDR3: CASSLGQGADTQYF. Here the CDR3 DNA reads TGCGCCAGCAGCCTGGGACAGGGAGCAGATACGCAGTATTTT.